Sequencing of this T cell receptor beta chain was carried out in a study of response to subunit inactivated influenza vaccine. TCRdb recomputed calls from the RT-PCR reads with MiXCR, one row per CDR3 protein. The sample includes about 700,000 distinct CDR3 sequences, roughly 14% of them seen just once. General observations from the study: Authors suggested seasonal influenza vaccinations each recruit few new T cells.

This CDR3 contains 15 residues. The V segment lost 2 bases and the J segment 5 bases; nucleotides outside the gene matches: 9. Per the germline V gene, CDR1 is KGHSH and CDR2 is LQKENI. In this sample, this clonotype turned up a few times. Its antigen is unidentified. V and J are TRBV18 and TRBJ2-7; 7 nucleotides align to TRBD1. This clonotype was sampled from a man aged 50 to 59 who received an inactivated influenza vaccine. Sequences were derived from PBMCs from blood, sampled around 15 days before vaccination. The DNA for the CDR3 is TGTGCCAGCTCACCAAGACAGGGCGAACTGAACGAGCAGTACTTC. It translates to CASSPRQGELNEQYF.